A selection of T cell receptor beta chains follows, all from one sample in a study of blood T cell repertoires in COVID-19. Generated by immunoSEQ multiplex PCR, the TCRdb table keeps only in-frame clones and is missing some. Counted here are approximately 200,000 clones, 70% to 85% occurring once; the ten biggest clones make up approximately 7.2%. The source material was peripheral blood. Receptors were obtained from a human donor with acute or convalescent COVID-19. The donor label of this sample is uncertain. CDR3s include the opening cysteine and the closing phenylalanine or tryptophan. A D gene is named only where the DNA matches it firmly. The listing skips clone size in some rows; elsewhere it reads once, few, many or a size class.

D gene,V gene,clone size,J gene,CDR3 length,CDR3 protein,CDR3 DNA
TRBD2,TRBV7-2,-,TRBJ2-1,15,CASSFSGRAKNEQFF,TGTGCCAGCAGCTTTAGCGGGAGGGCGAAGAATGAGCAGTTCTTC
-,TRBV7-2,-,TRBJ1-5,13,CASSLEAGSPQHF,TGTGCCAGCAGCTTAGAAGCGGGGTCCCCCCAGCATTTT
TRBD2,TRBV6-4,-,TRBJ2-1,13,CASSSGSYNEQFF,TGTGCCAGCAGTAGCGGGAGTTACAATGAGCAGTTCTTC
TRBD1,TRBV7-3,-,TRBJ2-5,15,CASSQNRDSRETQYF,TGTGCCAGCAGCCAAAACCGGGACAGTCGAGAGACCCAGTACTTC
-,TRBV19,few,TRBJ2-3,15,CASSIGGQLIDTQYF,TGTGCCAGTAGTATAGGCGGACAGCTTATTGATACGCAGTATTTT
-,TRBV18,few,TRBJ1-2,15,CASSLDGLFNYGYTF,TGTGCCAGCTCACTGGACGGACTATTTAACTATGGCTACACCTTC
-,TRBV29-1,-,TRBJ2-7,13,CSVSYYRGGEQYF,TGCAGCGTCTCGTACTACCGGGGAGGTGAGCAGTACTTC
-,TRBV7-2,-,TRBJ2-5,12,CASSQGRETQYF,TGTGCCAGCAGCCAGGGGAGAGAGACCCAGTACTTC
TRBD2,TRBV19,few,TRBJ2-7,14,CASSIGGTRNEQYF,TGTGCCAGTAGTATCGGGGGGACTCGGAACGAGCAGTACTTC
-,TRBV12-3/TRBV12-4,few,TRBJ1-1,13,CASSPTGFTEAFF,TGTGCCAGCAGCCCCACGGGTTTCACTGAAGCTTTCTTT
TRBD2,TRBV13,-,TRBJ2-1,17,CASRRVAGGSSYNEQFF,TGTGCCAGCAGGCGGGTAGCGGGAGGGAGCTCCTACAATGAGCAGTTCTTC
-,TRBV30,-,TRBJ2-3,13,CAWDRQYTDTQYF,TGTGCCTGGGACCGACAGTACACAGATACGCAGTATTTT
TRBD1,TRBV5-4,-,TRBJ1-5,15,CASSSQGAENQPQHF,TGTGCCAGCAGCTCTCAGGGGGCTGAGAATCAGCCCCAGCATTTT
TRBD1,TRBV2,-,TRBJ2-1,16,CASSVTGTGGLSEQFF,TGTGCCAGCAGTGTAACCGGGACAGGGGGCTTAAGTGAGCAGTTCTTC
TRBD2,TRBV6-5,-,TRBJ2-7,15,CASRGTSGSSYEQYF,TGTGCCAGCAGGGGGACTAGCGGGAGCTCCTACGAGCAGTACTTC
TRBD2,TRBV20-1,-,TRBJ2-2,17,CSASFRSRAGGTGELFF,TGCAGTGCTAGTTTCAGGTCAAGGGCGGGAGGCACCGGGGAGCTGTTTTTT
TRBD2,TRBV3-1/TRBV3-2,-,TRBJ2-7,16,CASSPPGGVGLYEQYF,TGTGCCAGCAGCCCCCCGGGGGGAGTTGGGTTGTACGAGCAGTACTTC
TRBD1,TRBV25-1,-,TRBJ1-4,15,CASSAAGTETEKLFF,TGTGCCAGCAGTGCGGCCGGGACAGAGACTGAAAAACTGTTTTTT